This T cell receptor (beta chain) stems from a study of control samples from healthy donors and cancer patients. Using immunoSEQ multiplex PCR, the repertoire was profiled, and TCRdb retains in-frame clones only, with some absent. The sample contains 200,000 to 250,000 clones, 85% to 95% of which appear only once. Germline values: CDR1 SGHTA, CDR2 FQGTGA. Trimming left V 5 bases short and J 5 bases short, with 19 bases between. The CDR3 is made up of 15 amino acids. V gene TRBV7-3 combines with J gene TRBJ2-7, with a weak D call TRBD1 (5 bases). Material for sequencing was blood. The TCR sequence derives from a man aged 45 to 65 in good health. The CDR3 nucleotides read TGTGCCAGCAGCCCCCTAGGGGCGAGTAGGAACGAGCAGTACTTC. Amino acids: CASSPLGASRNEQYF.